This TCR beta chain was sequenced during a study of blood T cell repertoires in COVID-19. This clone showed up just once. Generated by immunoSEQ multiplex PCR, the TCRdb table keeps only in-frame clones and is missing some. This repertoire shows around 150,000 clones, over 65% found once; its top ten account for roughly 8%. The CDR3 covers 15 residues. The V gene's germline CDR1 is LNHDA and CDR2 SQIVND (reference sequence). Trimming removed 0 bases from V and 0 bases from J; junction bases left unmatched: 2. The V gene is TRBV19, the J gene TRBJ2-7, with TRBD2 identical over 7 bases. This receptor was taken from a man aged 55 to 69 with acute or convalescent COVID-19. The sequencing input was peripheral blood. The DNA for the CDR3 is TGTGCCAGTAGTATAGACGGGGGGAGCTCCTACGAGCAGTACTTC. It yields the protein CASSIDGGSSYEQYF.